This TCR beta chain stems from a study of blood T cell repertoires in COVID-19. The wider study: Samples of COVID-19 (acute and convalescent) were obtained from the United States, Italy and Spain. The analysed material was cDNA or gDNA that came from T cells, B-cell-depleted T cells, or PBMCs.

Generated by immunoSEQ multiplex PCR, the TCRdb table keeps only in-frame clones and is missing some. The table records more than 70,000 clones, approximately 90% of them present only once. Germline V lookup: CDR1 SGHTS, CDR2 YDEGEE. V was pared by 2 bases and J by 7 bases, with 14 bases of the junction left unmatched. CDR3 length: 17 amino acids. The TCR comes from a woman between 18 and 29 years old with acute or convalescent COVID-19. The chain carries TRBV5-8 and TRBJ2-1; TRBD1 matches 8 bases. Sequencing input: peripheral blood. CDR3 in DNA: TGTGCCAGCAGCTTTGGACAGGGTGAAGGTGCTGGGAATGAGCAGTTCTTC. It encodes CASSFGQGEGAGNEQFF.